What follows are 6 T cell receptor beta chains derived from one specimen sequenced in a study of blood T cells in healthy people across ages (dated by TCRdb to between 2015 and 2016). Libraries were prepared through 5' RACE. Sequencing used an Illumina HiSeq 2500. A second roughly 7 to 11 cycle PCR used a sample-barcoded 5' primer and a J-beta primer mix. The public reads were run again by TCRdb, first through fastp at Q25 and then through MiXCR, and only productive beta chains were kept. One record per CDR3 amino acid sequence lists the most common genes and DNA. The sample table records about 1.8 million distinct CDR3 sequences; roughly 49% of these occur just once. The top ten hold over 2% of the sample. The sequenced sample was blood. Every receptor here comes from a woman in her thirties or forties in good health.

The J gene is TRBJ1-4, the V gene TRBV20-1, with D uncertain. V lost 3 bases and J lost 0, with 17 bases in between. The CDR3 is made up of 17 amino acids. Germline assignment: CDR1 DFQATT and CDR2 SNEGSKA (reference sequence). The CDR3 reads CSAREIRASPTNEKLFF. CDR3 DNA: TGCAGTGCTAGGGAGATAAGGGCCAGTCCAACTAATGAAAAACTGTTTTTT.

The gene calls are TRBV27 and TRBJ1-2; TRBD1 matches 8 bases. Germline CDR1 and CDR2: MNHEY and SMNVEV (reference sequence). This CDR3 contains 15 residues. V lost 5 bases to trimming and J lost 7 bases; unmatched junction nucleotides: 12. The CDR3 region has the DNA TGTGCCAGCAGTGCCACCTCGGACAGGGATAGTGGCTACACCTTC. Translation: CASSATSDRDSGYTF.

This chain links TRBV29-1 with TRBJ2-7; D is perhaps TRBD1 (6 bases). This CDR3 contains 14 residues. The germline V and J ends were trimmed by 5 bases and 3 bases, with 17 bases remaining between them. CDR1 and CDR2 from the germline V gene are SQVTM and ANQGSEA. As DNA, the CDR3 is TGCAGCGTTTTACCACAGGGATCGAACTACGAGCAGTACTTC. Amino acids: CSVLPQGSNYEQYF.

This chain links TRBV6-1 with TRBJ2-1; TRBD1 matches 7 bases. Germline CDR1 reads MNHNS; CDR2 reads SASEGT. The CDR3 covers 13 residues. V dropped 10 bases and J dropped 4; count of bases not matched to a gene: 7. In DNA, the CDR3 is TGTGCCACCACCAGGGGGATTTACAATGAGCAGTTCTTC. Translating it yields CATTRGIYNEQFF.

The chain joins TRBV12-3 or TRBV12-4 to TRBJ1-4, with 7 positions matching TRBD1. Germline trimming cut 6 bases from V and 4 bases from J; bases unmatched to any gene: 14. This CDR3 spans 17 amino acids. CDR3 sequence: CASSPDRALPLNEKLFF. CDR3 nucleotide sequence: TGTGCCAGCAGCCCCGACAGGGCCTTACCCCTTAATGAAAAACTGTTTTTT.

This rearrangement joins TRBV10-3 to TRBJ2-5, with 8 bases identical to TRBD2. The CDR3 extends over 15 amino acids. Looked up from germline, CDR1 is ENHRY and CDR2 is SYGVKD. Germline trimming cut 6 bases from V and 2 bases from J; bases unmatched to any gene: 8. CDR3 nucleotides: TGTGCCATCAGGGTTGCTAGCGGGCTACAAGAGACCCAGTACTTC. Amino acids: CAIRVASGLQETQYF.